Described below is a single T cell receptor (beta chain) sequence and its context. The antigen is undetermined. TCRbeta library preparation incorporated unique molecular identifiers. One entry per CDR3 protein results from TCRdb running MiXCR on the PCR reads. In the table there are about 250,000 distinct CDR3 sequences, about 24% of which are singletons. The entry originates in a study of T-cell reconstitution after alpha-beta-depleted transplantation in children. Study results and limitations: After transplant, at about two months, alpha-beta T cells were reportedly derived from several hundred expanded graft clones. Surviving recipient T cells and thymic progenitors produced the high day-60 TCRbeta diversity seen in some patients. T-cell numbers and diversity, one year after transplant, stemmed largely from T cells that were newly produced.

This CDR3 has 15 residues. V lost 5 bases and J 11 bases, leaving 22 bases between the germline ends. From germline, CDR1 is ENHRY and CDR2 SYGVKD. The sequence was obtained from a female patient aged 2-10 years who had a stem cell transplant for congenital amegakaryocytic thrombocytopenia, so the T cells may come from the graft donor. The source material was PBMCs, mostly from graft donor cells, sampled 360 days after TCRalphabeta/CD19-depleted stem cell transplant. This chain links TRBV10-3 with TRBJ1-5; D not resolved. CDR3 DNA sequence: TGTGCCATCAGTTCGGACGTCGATACAACAGCGGCCCAGCATTTT. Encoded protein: CAISSDVDTTAAQHF.